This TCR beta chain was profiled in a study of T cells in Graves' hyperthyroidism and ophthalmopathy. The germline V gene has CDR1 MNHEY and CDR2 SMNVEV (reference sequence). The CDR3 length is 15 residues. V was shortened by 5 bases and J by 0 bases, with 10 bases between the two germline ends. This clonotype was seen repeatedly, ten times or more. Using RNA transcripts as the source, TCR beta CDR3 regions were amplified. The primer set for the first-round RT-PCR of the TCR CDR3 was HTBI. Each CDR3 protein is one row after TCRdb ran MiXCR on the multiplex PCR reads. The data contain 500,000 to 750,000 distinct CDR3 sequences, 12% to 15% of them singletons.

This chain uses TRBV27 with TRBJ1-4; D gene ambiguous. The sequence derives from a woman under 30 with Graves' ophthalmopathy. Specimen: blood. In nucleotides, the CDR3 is TGTGCCAGCAGTAAGGGCCCAGCAACTAATGAAAAACTGTTTTTT. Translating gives CASSKGPATNEKLFF. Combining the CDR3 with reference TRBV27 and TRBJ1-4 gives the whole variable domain EAQVTQNPRYLITVTGKKLTVTCSQNMNHEYMSWYRQDPGLGLRQIYYSMNVEVTDKGDVPEGYKVSRKEKRNFPLILESPSPNQTSLYFCASSKGPATNEKLFFGSGTQLSVL.